Listed here are 14 T cell receptor beta chains from one sample, sequenced in a study of blood T cell repertoires in COVID-19. Clones were read by immunoSEQ multiplex PCR, and TCRdb kept only the in-frame ones, dropping some. Among roughly 140,000 clones listed, around 91% were seen once. Sample: peripheral blood. These receptors came from a woman aged 55-69 years with active COVID-19.

This clone appeared a few times. J is TRBJ2-3 and V is TRBV18, with a possible D match to TRBD2 (5 bases). CDR3 size: 15 residues. CDR1 and CDR2 from the germline V gene are KGHSH and LQKENI. Trimming left V 2 bases short and J 2 bases short, with 11 bases between. The CDR3 here is CASSPSGIHTDTQYF. DNA for the CDR3: TGTGCCAGCTCACCATCCGGGATCCACACAGATACGCAGTATTTT.

This clone was seen many times. J is TRBJ1-2 and V is TRBV11-2; tentative D call: TRBD1 (5 bases). From germline, CDR1 is SGHAT and CDR2 FQNNGV. The CDR3 contains 15 residues. Between the trimmed V and J ends, which lost 1 base and 0 bases, there was a span of 9 bases. This chain's CDR3 is CASSLVQGPNYGYTF. CDR3 DNA sequence: TGTGCCAGCAGCTTAGTGCAGGGCCCTAACTATGGCTACACCTTC.

The V and J genes are TRBV7-8 and TRBJ2-1; 10 bases are a match to TRBD2. The CDR3 is 15 amino acids. Per the germline V gene, CDR1 is SGHVS and CDR2 is FQNEAQ. V gave up 1 base and J gave up 8 bases; unmatched junction bases: 5. CDR3 DNA: TGTGCCAGCAGCTTAGTGGGGACTAGCGACCATGAGCAGTTCTTC. This codes for CASSLVGTSDHEQFF.

The V call is TRBV6-5, the J call TRBJ1-2, with 9 bases identical to TRBD1. CDR1 and CDR2 (germline): MNHEY, SVGAGI. The CDR3 contains 16 residues. J gave up 3 bases and V 0 bases, and 5 bases lay outside the gene matches. CDR3 sequence (DNA): TGTGCCAGCAGTTACTCGAGGACAGGGGTCTACTATGGCTACACCTTC. It translates to CASSYSRTGVYYGYTF.

V and J are TRBV28 and TRBJ2-7, with a possible D match to TRBD2 (6 bases). Deletions cut 2 bases from V and 1 base from J, with 15 bases between. There are 16 residues in the CDR3. CDR1 is MDHEN, CDR2 SYDVKM, per germline. CDR3 sequence reads: CASSLPRWRASYEQYF. CDR3 in DNA: TGTGCCAGCAGTTTACCCCGATGGAGGGCTTCCTACGAGCAGTACTTC.

The gene calls are TRBV7-8 and TRBJ1-6; D unclear. The CDR3 is 17 amino acids. Germline CDR1 and CDR2: SGHVS and FQNEAQ. V was pared by 1 base and J by 4 bases, with 14 bases between. CDR3 sequence (DNA): TGTGCCAGCAGCTTAGTCCGGGGAGCGGGATATAATTCACCCCTCCACTTT. This encodes CASSLVRGAGYNSPLHF.

This chain links TRBV10-2 with TRBJ1-5; 9 bases are shared with TRBD1. V trimming: 6 bases; J trimming: 4 bases; junction bases outside the gene matches: 4. The CDR3 totals 14 residues. In germline, CDR1 is WSHSY, CDR2 SAAADI. This CDR3 reads CASRKGQGNQPQHF. DNA for the CDR3: TGCGCCAGCAGAAAGGGACAGGGTAATCAGCCCCAGCATTTT.

For the CDR3, the DNA is TGTGCCAGCAGCTTAGACAGTAATAATTCACCCCTCCACTTT. This encodes CASSLDSNNSPLHF. The V call is TRBV7-9, the J call TRBJ1-6; D gene uncertain. The CDR3 runs to 14 residues. V was pared by 1 base and J by 5 bases, with 6 bases between. Germline V gene lookup returns CDR1 SEHNR and CDR2 FQNEAQ (reference sequence).

This chain uses TRBV5-1 with TRBJ1-1; the D gene is possibly TRBD1 (6 bases). V was shortened by 1 base and J by 0 bases, with 10 bases between the two germline ends. CDR3 size: 15 residues. Germline CDR1 SGHRS, CDR2 YFSETQ. The DNA of the CDR3 is TGCGCCAGCAGCTTGAATGGGGACATGAACACTGAAGCTTTCTTT. This sequence encodes CASSLNGDMNTEAFF.

This sequence joins TRBV19 and TRBJ1-6; 7 nucleotides agree with TRBD1. CDR3 size: 16 residues. Looked up from germline, CDR1 is LNHDA and CDR2 is SQIVND (reference sequence). The junction had 9 bases not matched to a gene; V was cut back by 3 bases and J by 7 bases. The CDR3 loop is CASSMVGGGRNSPLHF. The DNA for the CDR3 is TGTGCCAGTAGTATGGTAGGGGGCGGCCGGAATTCACCCCTCCACTTT.

This rearrangement joins TRBV5-1 to TRBJ2-1; TRBD2 matches 8 bases. The CDR3 is 15 residues long. V shed 1 base and J 9 bases; nucleotides not matched to a gene: 9. The germline gives CDR1 SGHRS, CDR2 YFSETQ. CDR3 in amino acids: CASSLTGLAAGEQFF. DNA of the CDR3: TGCGCCAGCAGCTTGACTGGACTAGCAGCAGGTGAGCAGTTCTTC.

This chain connects TRBV5-6 to TRBJ2-4; no clear D gene. Germline-derived CDR1 and CDR2 are SGHDT and YYEEEE. Trimming left V 1 base short and J 0 bases short, with 8 bases between. The CDR3 loop spans 15 amino acids. The CDR3 sequence: CASSLWPEAKNIQYF. CDR3 DNA: TGTGCCAGCAGCTTGTGGCCAGAAGCCAAAAACATTCAGTACTTC.

The V gene is TRBV10-3, the J gene TRBJ2-7, with 7 bases lining up with TRBD1. The CDR3 is made up of 17 amino acids. V shed 0 bases, J shed 0 bases, and the junction held 8 bases outside the gene matches. Germline CDR1 ENHRY, CDR2 SYGVKD. CDR3 in amino acids: CAISESSLRDSSYEQYF. CDR3 bases: TGTGCCATCAGTGAGTCGAGTTTACGGGACAGCTCCTACGAGCAGTACTTC.

V usage is TRBV30 and J usage is TRBJ1-6; unclear D gene. The V end was cut by 4 bases, the J end by 9 bases, with 16 bases between. Germline CDR1 and CDR2: GTSNPN and SVGIG (reference sequence). This CDR3 has 14 residues. The CDR3 coding sequence is TGTGCCTGGACCACCCCTCGCCGGGGTTCACCCCTCCACTTT. As protein: CAWTTPRRGSPLHF.